Presented here are 23 T cell receptor beta chains from one specimen sequenced in a study of blood T cell repertoires in COVID-19. The assay was immunoSEQ multiplex PCR, and TCRdb's table has in-frame clones only and misses some. This sample has some 210,000 clones; about 87% occur once, and the top ten carry approximately 10%. The sequenced material came from PBMCs or T cells enriched from blood (not recorded which). These receptors all come from a man aged 18 to 35 with acute COVID-19.

For the CDR3, the DNA is TGTGCCAGCAGCCACAAAGTATCAGGTGTTGAAGCTTTCTTT. Protein sequence: CASSHKVSGVEAFF. The V gene is TRBV13, the J gene TRBJ1-1; no definite D call. The germline V and J ends were trimmed by 5 bases and 7 bases, with 17 bases remaining between them. This CDR3 has 14 amino acids. Germline CDR1 and CDR2: PRHDT and FYEKMQ (reference sequence). Looking up the rest from reference TRBV13 and TRBJ1-1 gives the full variable domain: AAGVIQSPRHLIKEKRETATLKCYPIPRHDTVYWYQQGPGQDPQFLISFYEKMQSDKGSIPDRFSAQQFSDYHSELNMSSLELGDSALYFCASSHKVSGVEAFFGQGTRLTVV.

V is TRBV27 and J is TRBJ2-1; a weak D match, TRBD2 (6 bases). V was trimmed by 5 bases and J by 3 bases, leaving 11 bases between them. The CDR3 covers 14 residues. The germline CDR1 and CDR2 sequences are MNHEY and SMNVEV (reference sequence). CDR3 loop: CASSPGGYYNEQFF. The CDR3 coding sequence is TGTGCCAGCAGTCCCGGAGGGTACTACAATGAGCAGTTCTTC.

The J gene is TRBJ2-1, the V gene TRBV7-3, with 8 bases lining up with TRBD2. The CDR3 runs 17 residues. V lost 5 bases, J lost 6 bases, and 15 bases stayed unmatched. Per germline, CDR1 SGHTA and CDR2 FQGTGA. The CDR3 nucleotides are TGTGCCAGCAGCCCGGGACTAGATGGGTGGAGGGCCAATGAGCAGTTCTTC. This translates into CASSPGLDGWRANEQFF. The whole variable domain, remainder taken from reference TRBV7-3 and TRBJ2-1, is GAGVSQTPSNKVTEKGKYVELRCDPISGHTALYWYRQSLGQGPEFLIYFQGTGAADDSGLPNDRFFAVRPEGSVSTLKIQRTERGDSAVYLCASSPGLDGWRANEQFFGPGTRLTVL.

In the case of this clone: Other DNA sequences in the sample encode the same CDR3. The chain has TRBV28 and TRBJ2-1, with 8 bases that match TRBD2. This CDR3 is built from 12 residues. After removal of 3 bases from V and 9 bases from J, the junction contained 1 base not matched to a gene. CDR1 and CDR2 (germline): MDHEN, SYDVKM. CDR3 residues: CASSFGGGEQFF. As DNA, the CDR3 is TGTGCCAGCAGTTTCGGGGGGGGTGAGCAGTTCTTC.

The CDR3 spells CSASDPGEQYF. The CDR3 bases are TGCAGTGCTTCCGACCCGGGCGAGCAGTACTTC. This rearrangement joins TRBV20-1 to TRBJ2-7; D unresolved. The CDR3 is 11 amino acids. Per germline, CDR1 DFQATT and CDR2 SNEGSKA (reference sequence). Trimming left V 5 bases short and J 6 bases short, with 11 bases between.

This clone was seen more than once but under ten times. CDR3 in amino acids: CASSESSGQANYGYTF. The CDR3 DNA reads TGCGCCAGCAGTGAGTCGTCGGGACAGGCCAACTATGGCTACACCTTC. This chain uses TRBV10-1 with TRBJ1-2; 8 nucleotides match TRBD1. Germline-derived CDR1 and CDR2 are WNHNN and SYGVQD (reference sequence). V lost 0 bases to trimming and J lost 2 bases; unmatched junction nucleotides: 5. CDR3 size: 16 residues.

The sample holds a few counts of this clone. The chain uses TRBV7-3 and TRBJ1-1, with a possible D match to TRBD1 (5 bases). From germline, CDR1 is SGHTA and CDR2 FQGTGA. The CDR3 totals 14 residues. V gave up 5 bases and J gave up 5 bases, with 15 bases separating them. CDR3 sequence (DNA): TGTGCCAGCAGCCAGAATCAGGGTGGTACTGAAGCTTTCTTT. It is translated as CASSQNQGGTEAFF.

This chain links TRBV27 with TRBJ1-1; possible D gene TRBD1, 5 bases. Germline CDR1 reads MNHEY; CDR2 reads SMNVEV (reference sequence). The CDR3 consists of 15 residues. The ends were cut back, 5 bases at V and 12 bases at J, with 25 bases in the middle. The CDR3, as DNA: TGTGCCAGCAGTCCACTGAAGGCGGGGCGAAACGAAACTTTCTTT. Its protein is CASSPLKAGRNETFF.

This chain joins TRBV28 and TRBJ2-3, with TRBD1 as a possible D gene (6 bases). Trimming left V 3 bases short and J 5 bases short, with 12 bases between. The CDR3 runs to 14 residues. CDR1 and CDR2 (germline): MDHEN, SYDVKM. This chain's CDR3 is CASSFWQGLDTQYF. The CDR3 nucleotides read TGTGCCAGCAGTTTTTGGCAGGGGTTAGATACGCAGTATTTT. The full variable domain, rest sourced from reference TRBV28 and TRBJ2-3, is DVKVTQSSRYLVKRTGEKVFLECVQDMDHENMFWYRQDPGLGLRLIYFSYDVKMKEKGDIPEGYSVSREKKERFSLILESASTNQTSMYLCASSFWQGLDTQYFGPGTRLTVL.

V usage is TRBV6-5 and J usage is TRBJ2-3; possible D gene TRBD2, 5 bases. This CDR3 contains 13 residues. CDR1 and CDR2 from the germline V gene are MNHEY and SVGAGI. V lost 0 bases and J 5 bases, leaving 6 bases between the germline ends. The CDR3 loop reads CASSYSRGDTQYF. The CDR3 coding sequence is TGTGCCAGCAGTTACTCCCGGGGAGATACGCAGTATTTT.

V gene TRBV6-2 or TRBV6-3 combines with J gene TRBJ1-3; 7 bases fit TRBD1. Germline CDR1 is MNHEY and CDR2 is SVGEGT. This CDR3 has 15 amino acids. Unmatched junction bases numbered 9, after V lost 6 bases and J lost 4 bases. CDR3 in amino acids: CASSHYRGGGNTIYF. The CDR3 DNA reads as TGTGCCAGCAGCCACTATCGAGGGGGCGGAAACACCATATATTTT.

The chain links TRBV25-1 to TRBJ1-1; TRBD1 is a possible D gene (6 bases). V gave up 2 bases and J gave up 3 bases, with 10 bases separating them. Germline-derived CDR1 and CDR2 are MGHDK and SYGVNS. This CDR3 contains 14 residues. This CDR3 is CASSEQGSDTEAFF. In DNA form, the CDR3 reads TGTGCCAGCAGTGAACAGGGGTCGGACACTGAAGCTTTCTTT.

The chain has TRBV28 and TRBJ2-7; 10 bases align to TRBD2. This CDR3 has 15 residues. V lost 4 bases and J lost 3; bases outside the gene matches: 6. The germline V gene has CDR1 MDHEN and CDR2 SYDVKM. The CDR3 spells CASSSEASGSYEQYF. CDR3 coding DNA: TGTGCCAGCAGTTCTGAGGCTAGCGGGAGCTACGAGCAGTACTTC.

V is TRBV12-5 and J is TRBJ2-3, with a weak D call TRBD1 (5 bases). Germline-derived CDR1 and CDR2 are LGHNT and FRNRAP. V gave up 6 bases and J gave up 6 bases, with 13 bases separating them. The CDR3 is made up of 13 amino acids. The CDR3 nucleotides read TGTGCTAGTGGCAGTGACAGACGGGATACGCAGTATTTT. This codes for CASGSDRRDTQYF.

The chain carries TRBV7-6 and TRBJ2-5; 13 bases line up with TRBD2. The CDR3 contains 15 residues. Losses at the gene ends were 5 bases for V and 5 bases for J; bases not matched to a gene: 5. Germline V gene lookup returns CDR1 SGHVS and CDR2 FNYEAQ. The DNA for the CDR3 is TGTGCCAGCAGCCTCGGGACTAGCGGGATGGAGACCCAGTACTTC. Translation gives CASSLGTSGMETQYF. The whole variable domain, remainder taken from reference TRBV7-6 and TRBJ2-5, is GAGVSQSPRYKVTKRGQDVALRCDPISGHVSLYWYRQALGQGPEFLTYFNYEAQQDKSGLPNDRFSAERPEGSISTLTIQRTEQRDSAMYRCASSLGTSGMETQYFGPGTRLLVL.

The V call is TRBV3-1 (or the pseudogene TRBV3-2), the J call TRBJ2-3, with 14 bases that match TRBD2. The CDR3 is 16 residues long. Trimming at V came to 4 bases and at J to 6 bases, leaving 6 bases not matched to a gene. Germline V lookup: CDR1 LGHDT, CDR2 YNNKEL (reference sequence). DNA for the CDR3: TGTGCCAGCAGCCTAGGGACTAGCGGGGGCCTGGATACGCAGTATTTT. Residues: CASSLGTSGGLDTQYF.

The chain uses TRBV27 and TRBJ2-7; no firm D call. The CDR3 extends over 13 amino acids. Germline CDR1 and CDR2: MNHEY and SMNVEV (reference sequence). The germline V and J ends were trimmed by 3 bases and 5 bases, with 11 bases remaining between them. CDR3 sequence reads: CASSFLAFDEQYF. In DNA, the CDR3 is TGTGCCAGCAGTTTCCTCGCGTTCGACGAGCAGTACTTC.

The gene calls are TRBV6-6 and TRBJ2-6; TRBD2 agrees at 10 bases. This CDR3 is built from 18 residues. Germline V gene lookup returns CDR1 MNHNY and CDR2 SVGAGI (reference sequence). V trimming: 5 bases; J trimming: 0 bases; junction bases outside the gene matches: 7. CDR3 amino acids: CASSPTAGGVSGANVLTF. CDR3 DNA: TGTGCCAGCAGTCCAACAGCGGGAGGGGTCTCTGGGGCCAACGTCCTGACTTTC.

The chain is built from TRBV3-1 (or the pseudogene TRBV3-2) and TRBJ2-7; TRBD2 matches at 13 bases. Germline V gene sequence: CDR1 LGHDT, CDR2 YNNKEL (reference sequence). CDR3 length: 16 amino acids. Trimming at V came to 2 bases and at J to 6 bases, leaving 7 bases not matched to a gene. The CDR3 coding sequence is TGTGCCAGCAGCCAAATCGGACTAGCGGGAGCCACCGAGCAGTACTTC. Amino acid sequence: CASSQIGLAGATEQYF.

This clone appeared once. This chain connects TRBV27 to TRBJ1-6; D is unclear. The V end was cut by 5 bases, the J end by 0 bases, with 5 bases between. The germline V gene has CDR1 MNHEY and CDR2 SMNVEV (reference sequence). The CDR3 consists of 14 residues. The DNA for the CDR3 is TGTGCCAGCAGTCCCAACTCCTATAATTCACCCCTCCACTTT. Translated: CASSPNSYNSPLHF.

V and J are TRBV28 and TRBJ2-1; a weak D match, TRBD2 (5 bases). CDR1 MDHEN and CDR2 SYDVKM come from the germline V gene. Trimming shortened V by 3 bases and J by 4 bases, and 10 bases separated the two germline ends. The CDR3 runs 14 residues. The CDR3 nucleotides are TGTGCCAGCAGTTTCGAGCGGAGATACAATGAGCAGTTCTTC. Its protein product is CASSFERRYNEQFF.

This sequence joins TRBV19 and TRBJ1-5; D is uncertain. There are 15 residues in the CDR3. Trimming pared 3 bases from V and 1 base from J, leaving 10 bases between. Germline values: CDR1 LNHDA, CDR2 SQIVND (reference sequence). CDR3 sequence (DNA): TGTGCCAGTAGTATTGGGTCGGGGAGCAATCAGCCCCAGCATTTT. Its protein is CASSIGSGSNQPQHF.

This chain links TRBV11-1 with TRBJ2-5, with D maybe TRBD1 (7 bases). Germline V lookup: CDR1 SGHAT, CDR2 FQDESV (reference sequence). Deletions cut 7 bases from V and 4 bases from J, with 13 bases between. The CDR3 loop spans 13 amino acids. The CDR3 loop is CASNRGLGETQYF. The CDR3 coding sequence is TGTGCCAGCAACAGGGGACTTGGAGAGACCCAGTACTTC.